Shown below are 6 T cell receptor beta chains from a single sample sequenced in a study of PD-L1 blockade in urothelial cancer. Sequencing used immunoSEQ multiplex PCR; TCRdb keeps in-frame clones, though not all of them. The data contain 55,000 to 85,000 clones, approximately 91% of them singletons. Specimen: PBMCs, collected around atezolizumab (anti-PD-L1) treatment. These receptors were collected from a man between 60 and 75 years old with urothelial cancer.

The genes are TRBV5-5 and TRBJ1-2, with TRBD1 matching over 7 bases. This CDR3 region has 16 residues. The germline V gene encodes CDR1 SGHKS and CDR2 YYEKEE (reference sequence). The trim removed 4 bases at V and 2 bases at J, leaving 11 bases unmatched. DNA of the CDR3: TGTGCCAGCAGCCCGCGTGACAGGGCTAGCAACTATGGCTACACCTTC. Protein product: CASSPRDRASNYGYTF.

The V gene is TRBV25-1, the J gene TRBJ2-3; possibly TRBD2 for D (5 bases). The CDR3 totals 12 residues. Deletions cut 7 bases from V and 2 bases from J, with 7 bases between. The germline gives CDR1 MGHDK, CDR2 SYGVNS. The DNA of the CDR3 is TGTGCCAGCACCCGGGACACAGATACGCAGTATTTT. Translation: CASTRDTDTQYF.

In this sample, this clone turned up a few times. This chain connects TRBV9 to TRBJ2-2, with D uncertain. Germline CDR1 and CDR2: SGDLS and YYNGEE. The germline V and J ends were trimmed by 3 bases and 0 bases, with 6 bases remaining between them. The CDR3 contains 14 residues. The CDR3 spells CASSAYTNTGELFF. In DNA, the CDR3 is TGTGCCAGCAGCGCCTATACGAACACCGGGGAGCTGTTTTTT.

The chain is built from TRBV5-1 and TRBJ1-1; D gene unclear. The CDR3 is made up of 14 amino acids. Trimming left V 5 bases short and J 1 base short, with 12 bases between. Per the germline V gene, CDR1 is SGHRS and CDR2 is YFSETQ. CDR3 DNA sequence: TGCGCCAGCAGGGCGGGCCCCCCGAACACTGAAGCTTTCTTT. Amino acid sequence: CASRAGPPNTEAFF.

CDR3 in DNA: TGTGCCAGCAGCTCGGGACAGCATTCCGGAAGCTCTGGAAACACCATATATTTT. It encodes CASSSGQHSGSSGNTIYF. The genes are TRBV5-6 and TRBJ1-3, with 7 bases identical to TRBD1. J gave up 0 bases and V 3 bases, and 12 bases lay outside the gene matches. The CDR3 contains 18 residues. The germline V gene has CDR1 SGHDT and CDR2 YYEEEE.

V usage is TRBV5-1 and J usage is TRBJ1-3; unclear D gene. Germline V CDR1 and CDR2: SGHRS, YFSETQ. Trimming shortened V by 2 bases and J by 4 bases, and 16 bases separated the two germline ends. CDR3 length equals 16 residues. The CDR3 DNA sequence: TGCGCCAGCAGCTTCGAAGTGTCACAGTCCGGAAACACCATATATTTT. This translates into CASSFEVSQSGNTIYF.